This T cell receptor beta chain was captured in a study of T cells in narcolepsy listed by TCRdb under 2018. About the study as a whole: Patients with narcolepsy type 1 or type 2 (NT1, NT2) were enrolled in the study together with healthy control donors. To look for autoreactive T cells in narcolepsy patients that target self-antigens of hypocretin neurons (hypocretin, TRIB2), the study used TCR Vbeta sequencing to follow clonotypes in blood and CSF.

V drops 1 base and J drops 7 bases, leaving 8 bases in between. The CDR1 and CDR2 encoded by the germline V gene are SGHRS and YFSETQ. The CDR3 holds 12 amino acids from the cysteine to the phenylalanine. Only the CDR3 DNA stays, 36 bases, in frame from base 1. The library relied on the immunoSEQ multiplex PCR assay. The immuneACCESS repertoire file appears here via TCRdb, limited to in-frame rearrangements. These files lack a portion of the clones; in checked studies, under half of the deficit traces to unresolved V genes, and the cause of the others is not known. The sample table lists over 30,000 clones, under 85% of them with a count of one. The leading ten clones occupy 1.3% of the sample. Memory CD4+ T cells were sorted ex vivo from peripheral blood of narcolepsy patients and healthy controls for TCR Vbeta sequencing. Beyond this particular receptor, the publication reports: Autoreactive clonotypes were reported to be detected serially in the blood of the same patients and of different patients, but not in the blood of healthy controls. Certain blood memory CD4+ repertoires from patients and controls had no sequences that matched autoreactive T cell clones. HCRT-specific and TRIB2-specific autoreactive clonotypes were highlighted in plots that compared CD4+ T cell clonotypes in CSF versus blood from the same patient. Patients and controls had similar numbers of sequenced blood memory CD4+ clonotypes, with averages of about 39,494 in patients and some 31,000 in controls.

Notes on this clone: Its antigen remains undetermined. No much larger clone exists at a distance of one base, and base qualities are not known.

Sample: CD45RA- memory CD4+ T cells from PBMCs. The cell subset or site label here, explained by the study, means: memory T cells sorted ex vivo from peripheral blood. The chain employs TRBV5-1 and TRBJ1-2; no D gene call is confident. The source of this sequence is a human donor with narcolepsy. The nucleotides read TGCGCCAGCAGCTTGCAGCCAGGTGGCTACACCTTC. This is translated as CASSLQPGGYTF.